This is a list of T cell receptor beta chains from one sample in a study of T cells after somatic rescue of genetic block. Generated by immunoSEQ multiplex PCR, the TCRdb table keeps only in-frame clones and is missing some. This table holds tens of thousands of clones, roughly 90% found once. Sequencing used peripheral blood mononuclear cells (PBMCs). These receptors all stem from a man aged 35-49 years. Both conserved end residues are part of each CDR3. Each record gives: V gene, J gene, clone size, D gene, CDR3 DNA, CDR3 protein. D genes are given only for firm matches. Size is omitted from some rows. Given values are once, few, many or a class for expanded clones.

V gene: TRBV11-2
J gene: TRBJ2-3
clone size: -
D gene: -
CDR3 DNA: TGTGCCAGCAGCCCCGGCGCGGGTACAGATACGCAGTATTTT
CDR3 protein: CASSPGAGTDTQYF

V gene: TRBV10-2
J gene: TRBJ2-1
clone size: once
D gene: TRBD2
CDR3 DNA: TGCGCCAGCAGTGGACGGTGGTTACTAGCGGGAGGGTTTGAGCAGTTCTTC
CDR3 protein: CASSGRWLLAGGFEQFF

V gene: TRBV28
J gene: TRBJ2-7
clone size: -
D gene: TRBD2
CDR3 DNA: TGTGCCAGCAGTCCCCGACTAGCGGGAGCATCCGAGCAGTACTTC
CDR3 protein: CASSPRLAGASEQYF

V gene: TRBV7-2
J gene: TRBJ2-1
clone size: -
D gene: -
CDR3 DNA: TGTGCCAGCAGCCAAAATAGGCAACTAAGCGGCCAAGACTACAATGAGCAGTTCTTC
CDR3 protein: CASSQNRQLSGQDYNEQFF

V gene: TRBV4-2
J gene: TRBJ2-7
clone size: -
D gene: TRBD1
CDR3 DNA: TGTGCCAGCAGCCAAGCGTCAGGACAGGGCCTTTCCTACGAGCAGTACTTC
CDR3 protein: CASSQASGQGLSYEQYF

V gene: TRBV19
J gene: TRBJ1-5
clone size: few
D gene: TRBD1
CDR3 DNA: TGTGCCAGTAGTCGGGACAGGGGAAGCAATCAGCCCCAGCATTTT
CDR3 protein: CASSRDRGSNQPQHF

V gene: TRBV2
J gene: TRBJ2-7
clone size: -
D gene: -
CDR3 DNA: TGTGCCAGCAGTGAAGGAGGCGTCGGGGGCGCCTCCTACGAGCAGTACTTC
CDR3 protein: CASSEGGVGGASYEQYF

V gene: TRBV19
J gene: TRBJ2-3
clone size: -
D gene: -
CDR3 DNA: TGTGCCAGTTCCTGGGGAGCAGGAGGGAATACGCAGTATTTT
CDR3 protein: CASSWGAGGNTQYF

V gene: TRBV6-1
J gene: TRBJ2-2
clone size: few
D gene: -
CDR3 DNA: TGTGCCAGCAGTGAGGGTGGAGGCGCCGGGGAGCTGTTTTTT
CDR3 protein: CASSEGGGAGELFF

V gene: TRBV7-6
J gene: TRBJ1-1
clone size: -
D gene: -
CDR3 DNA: TGTGCCAGCAGCTTAGGGCCGGCGGCGAGGACTGAAGCTTTCTTT
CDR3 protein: CASSLGPAARTEAFF

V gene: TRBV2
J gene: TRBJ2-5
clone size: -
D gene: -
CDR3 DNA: TGTGCCAGTTCCAAGGGAGTAACTTTTGGAGAGACCCAGTACTTC
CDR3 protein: CASSKGVTFGETQYF

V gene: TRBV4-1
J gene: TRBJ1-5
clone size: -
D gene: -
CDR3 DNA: TGCGCCAGCAGCCAAGTACAGGGTGATAATCAGCCCCAGCATTTT
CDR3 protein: CASSQVQGDNQPQHF

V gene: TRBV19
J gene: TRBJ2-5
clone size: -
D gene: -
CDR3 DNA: TGTGCCAGTAGTAACGCCGGGGGCGGCTCGTACCAAGAGACCCAGTACTTC
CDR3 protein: CASSNAGGGSYQETQYF

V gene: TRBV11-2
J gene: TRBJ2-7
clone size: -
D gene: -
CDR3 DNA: TGTGCCAGCAGCTTAATTGGCGGGCCTCCCTCCTACGAGCAGTACTTC
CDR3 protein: CASSLIGGPPSYEQYF

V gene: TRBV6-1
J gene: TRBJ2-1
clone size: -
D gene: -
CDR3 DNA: TGTGCCAGCAGTGGGGGACATCACAATGAGCAGTTCTTC
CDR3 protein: CASSGGHHNEQFF

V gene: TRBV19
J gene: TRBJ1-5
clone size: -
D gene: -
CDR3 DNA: TGTGCCAGTAGCTCTGCAGGGGTAGTAAGACAGCCCCAGCATTTT
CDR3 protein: CASSSAGVVRQPQHF

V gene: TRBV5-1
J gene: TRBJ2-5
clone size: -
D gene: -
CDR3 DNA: TGCGCCAGCAGCGGCCAGGGGACGCAAGAGACCCAGTACTTC
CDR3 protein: CASSGQGTQETQYF

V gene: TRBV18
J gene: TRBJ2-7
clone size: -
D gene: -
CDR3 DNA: TGTGCCAGCTCAAAACTAGTGGACTCCTACGAGCAGTACTTC
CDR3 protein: CASSKLVDSYEQYF

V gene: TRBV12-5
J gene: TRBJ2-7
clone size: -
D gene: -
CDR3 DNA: TGTGCTAGTGGTTTGGTACAACTCGGCAGGACCTACGAGCAGTACTTC
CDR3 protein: CASGLVQLGRTYEQYF

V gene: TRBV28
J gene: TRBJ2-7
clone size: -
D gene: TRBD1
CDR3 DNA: TGTGCCAGCAGTTTATCAGGGGGCGTCGACGAGCAGTACTTC
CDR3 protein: CASSLSGGVDEQYF

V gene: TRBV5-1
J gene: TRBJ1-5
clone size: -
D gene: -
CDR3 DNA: TGCGCCAGCAGCCCCCTGGGGGGGGACAATCAGCCCCAGCATTTT
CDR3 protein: CASSPLGGDNQPQHF

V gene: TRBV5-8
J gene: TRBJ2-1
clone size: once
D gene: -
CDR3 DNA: TGTGCCAGCAGCACCCCGGGCCCCACCAACGAGGAGCAGTTCTTC
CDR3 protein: CASSTPGPTNEEQFF

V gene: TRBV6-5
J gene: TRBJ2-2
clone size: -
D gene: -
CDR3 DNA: TGTGCCAGCAGGACAGAGATGAACACCGGGGAGCTGTTTTTT
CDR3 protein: CASRTEMNTGELFF

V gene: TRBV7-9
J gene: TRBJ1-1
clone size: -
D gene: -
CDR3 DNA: TGTGCCAGCAGCATCAAGAACACTGAAGCTTTCTTT
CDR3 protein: CASSIKNTEAFF

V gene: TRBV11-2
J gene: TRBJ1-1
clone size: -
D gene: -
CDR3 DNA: TGTGCCAGCAGCCCCTTGGCGGGACGAGCGGGCACTGAAGCTTTCTTT
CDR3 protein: CASSPLAGRAGTEAFF

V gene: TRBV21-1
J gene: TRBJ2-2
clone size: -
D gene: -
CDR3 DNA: TGTGCCAGCAGCAAAGGAGGGACAGGGGACACCGGGGAGCTGTTTTTT
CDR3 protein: CASSKGGTGDTGELFF

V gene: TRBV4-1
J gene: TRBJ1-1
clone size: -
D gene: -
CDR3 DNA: TGCGCCAGCAGCCATAACAGTCCTAGGGGGGCTCGGACTGAAGCTTTCTTT
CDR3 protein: CASSHNSPRGARTEAFF

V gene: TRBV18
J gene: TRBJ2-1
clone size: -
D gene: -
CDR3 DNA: TGTGCCAGCTCACCACCGGCAGGGTACAATGAGCAGTTCTTC
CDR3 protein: CASSPPAGYNEQFF

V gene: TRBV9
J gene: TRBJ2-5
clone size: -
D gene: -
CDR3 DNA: TGTGCCAGCAGCACGAGAGGGGGGGAGCGGGAGACCCAGTACTTC
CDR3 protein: CASSTRGGERETQYF

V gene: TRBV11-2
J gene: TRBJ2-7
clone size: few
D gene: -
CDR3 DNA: TGTGCCAGCAGCTTAAGGCGGGTTATTTACGAGCAGTACTTC
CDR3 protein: CASSLRRVIYEQYF

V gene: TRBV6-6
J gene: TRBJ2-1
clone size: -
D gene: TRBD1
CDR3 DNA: TGTGCCAGCAGTTACTCGGACAGGGGGGGTGAGCAGTTCTTC
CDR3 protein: CASSYSDRGGEQFF

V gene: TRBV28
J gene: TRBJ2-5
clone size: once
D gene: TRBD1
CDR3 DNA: TGTGCCAGCAGTTCCCTGACAGGGCAACCTCAAGAGACCCAGTACTTC
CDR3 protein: CASSSLTGQPQETQYF

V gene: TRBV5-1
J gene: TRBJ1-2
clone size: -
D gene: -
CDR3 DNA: TGCGCCAGCAGCTTGGTGCCAGAGTATGGCTACACCTTC
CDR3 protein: CASSLVPEYGYTF

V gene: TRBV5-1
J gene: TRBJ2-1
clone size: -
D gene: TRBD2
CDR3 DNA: TGCGCCAGCAGCTTAACTAGCGGGCAGCAGTTCTTC
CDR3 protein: CASSLTSGQQFF

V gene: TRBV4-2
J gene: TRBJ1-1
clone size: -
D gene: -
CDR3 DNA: TGTGCCAGCAGCCTACATGACGGACGAGGGACTGAAGCTTTCTTT
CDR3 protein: CASSLHDGRGTEAFF

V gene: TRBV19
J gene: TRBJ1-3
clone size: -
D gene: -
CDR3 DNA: TGTGCCAGTAGTATCCTCGGTACCCGGGGAGGAGGAAACACCATATATTTT
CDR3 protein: CASSILGTRGGGNTIYF

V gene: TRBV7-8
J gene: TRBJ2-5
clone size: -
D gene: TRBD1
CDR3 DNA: TGTGCCAGCAGCAGGGGACAGGGGTATCAAGAGACCCAGTACTTC
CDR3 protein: CASSRGQGYQETQYF